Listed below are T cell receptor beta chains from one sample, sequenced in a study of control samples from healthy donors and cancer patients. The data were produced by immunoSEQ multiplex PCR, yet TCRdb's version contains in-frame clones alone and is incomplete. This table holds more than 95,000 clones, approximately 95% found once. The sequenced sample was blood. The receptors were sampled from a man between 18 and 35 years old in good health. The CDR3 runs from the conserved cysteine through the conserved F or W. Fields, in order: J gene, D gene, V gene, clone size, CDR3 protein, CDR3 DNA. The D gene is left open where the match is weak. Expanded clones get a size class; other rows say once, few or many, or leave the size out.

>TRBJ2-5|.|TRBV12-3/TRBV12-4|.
CASSLAREETQYF
TGTGCCAGCAGTTTGGCCAGGGAAGAGACCCAGTACTTC
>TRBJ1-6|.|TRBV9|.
CASSAEGVADSPLHF
TGTGCCAGCAGCGCAGAGGGGGTTGCGGATTCACCCCTCCACTTT
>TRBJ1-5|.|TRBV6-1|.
CASSEAGGSNQPQHF
TGTGCCAGCAGTGAAGCGGGGGGCTCCAATCAGCCCCAGCATTTT
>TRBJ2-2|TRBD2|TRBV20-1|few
CSASPSGDLNTGELFF
TGCAGTGCTAGTCCTAGCGGGGACTTAAACACCGGGGAGCTGTTTTTT
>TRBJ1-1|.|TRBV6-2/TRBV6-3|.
CASSSSTENTEAFF
TGTGCCAGCAGTTCATCAACGGAGAACACTGAAGCTTTCTTT
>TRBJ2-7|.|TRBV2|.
CASRPPGPKYEQYF
TGTGCCAGCAGACCCCCGGGACCTAAATACGAGCAGTACTTC
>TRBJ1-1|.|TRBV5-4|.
CASSLARANTEAFF
TGTGCCAGCAGCTTGGCCAGGGCGAACACTGAAGCTTTCTTT
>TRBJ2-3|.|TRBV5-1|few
CASSGAGGTDTQYF
TGCGCCAGCAGCGGGGCAGGGGGCACAGATACGCAGTATTTT
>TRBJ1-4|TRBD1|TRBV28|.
CASSSGTATNEKLFF
TGTGCCAGCAGTTCCGGGACAGCAACTAATGAAAAACTGTTTTTT
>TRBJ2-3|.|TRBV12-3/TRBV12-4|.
CASSPTLADTQYF
TGTGCCAGCAGCCCCACCCTCGCAGATACGCAGTATTTT
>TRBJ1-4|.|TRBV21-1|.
CASTYGQGPTNEKLFF
TGTGCCAGCACGTATGGACAGGGCCCAACTAATGAAAAACTGTTTTTT
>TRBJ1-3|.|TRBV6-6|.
CASSRMVGGGNTIYF
TGTGCCAGCAGTCGGATGGTCGGAGGTGGAAACACCATATATTTT
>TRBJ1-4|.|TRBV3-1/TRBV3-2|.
CASSPAFATNEKLFF
TGTGCCAGCAGCCCCGCCTTTGCAACTAATGAAAAACTGTTTTTT
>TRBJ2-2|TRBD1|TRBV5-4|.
CASSTGQGAPNTGELFF
TGTGCCAGCAGCACGGGACAGGGGGCGCCGAACACCGGGGAGCTGTTTTTT
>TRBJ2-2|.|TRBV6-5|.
CASSYTGEGTGELFF
TGTGCCAGCAGTTACACGGGAGAGGGCACCGGGGAGCTGTTTTTT
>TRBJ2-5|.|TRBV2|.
CASYSDAGNQETQYF
TGTGCCAGCTACTCCGACGCGGGTAATCAAGAGACCCAGTACTTC
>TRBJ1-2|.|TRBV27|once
CASSEGTSGGYGYTF
TGTGCCAGCAGTGAAGGGACCTCCGGCGGCTATGGCTACACCTTC
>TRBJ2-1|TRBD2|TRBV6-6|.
CASLAGGYLSEQFF
TGTGCCAGCCTAGCGGGAGGGTATCTGAGCGAGCAGTTCTTC
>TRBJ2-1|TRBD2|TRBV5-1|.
CASSLASSGDEQFF
TGCGCCAGCAGCTTGGCCTCTAGCGGCGATGAGCAGTTCTTC
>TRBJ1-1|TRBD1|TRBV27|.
CASSFDRDTEAFF
TGTGCCAGCAGTTTTGACAGGGACACTGAAGCTTTCTTT
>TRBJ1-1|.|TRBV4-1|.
CASSQEGTGVNTEAFF
TGCGCCAGCAGCCAAGAAGGCACAGGCGTGAACACTGAAGCTTTCTTT
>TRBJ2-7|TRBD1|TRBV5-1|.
CASSRDRGSYEQYF
TGCGCCAGCAGTCGGGACAGGGGGAGTTACGAGCAGTACTTC
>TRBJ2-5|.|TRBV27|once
CASSFSWGGKTQYF
TGTGCCAGCAGTTTTTCTTGGGGAGGAAAGACCCAGTACTTC
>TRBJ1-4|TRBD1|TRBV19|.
CASSIGTGREKLFF
TGTGCCAGTAGTATCGGGACAGGGCGTGAAAAACTGTTTTTT
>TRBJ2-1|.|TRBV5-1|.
CASSWTDRPAGGEQFF
TGCGCCAGCAGCTGGACCGACAGGCCAGCTGGAGGTGAGCAGTTCTTC
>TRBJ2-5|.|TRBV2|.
CASSGRGAVRETQYF
TGTGCCAGCAGTGGTAGAGGGGCCGTGCGAGAGACCCAGTACTTC
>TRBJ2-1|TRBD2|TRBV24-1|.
CATSEGLAVTYNEQFF
TGTGCCACCAGTGAGGGACTAGCGGTAACCTACAATGAGCAGTTCTTC
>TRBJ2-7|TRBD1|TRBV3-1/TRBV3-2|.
CASSQATGGTYEQYF
TGTGCCAGCAGCCAAGCAACAGGGGGGACCTACGAGCAGTACTTC
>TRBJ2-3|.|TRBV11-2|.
CASSLGGVTDTQYF
TGTGCCAGCAGCTTAGGCGGGGTCACAGATACGCAGTATTTT
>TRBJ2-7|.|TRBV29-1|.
CSVEFGGYEQYF
TGCAGCGTTGAATTCGGAGGGTACGAGCAGTACTTC
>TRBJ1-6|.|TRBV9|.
CASSVGGLSSPLHF
TGTGCCAGCAGCGTAGGAGGGTTGAGTTCACCCCTCCACTTT
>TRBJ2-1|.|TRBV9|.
CAPNGEWNEQFF
TGTGCTCCGAACGGGGAGTGGAATGAGCAGTTCTTC
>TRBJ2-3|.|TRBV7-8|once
CASSPTGSTDTQYF
TGTGCCAGCAGCCCAACAGGAAGCACAGATACGCAGTATTTT
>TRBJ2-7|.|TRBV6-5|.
CASSYWASGSDPYF
.
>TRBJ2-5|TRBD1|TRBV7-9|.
CATRGRTQETQYF
TGTGCCACCAGGGGGCGGACCCAAGAGACCCAGTACTTC
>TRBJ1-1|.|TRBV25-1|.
CASSEYFDTEAFF
TGTGCCAGCAGTGAATATTTCGACACTGAAGCTTTCTTT
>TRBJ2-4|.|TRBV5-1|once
CASSLGGSWGNIQYF
TGCGCCAGCAGCTTGGGGGGCAGCTGGGGAAACATTCAGTACTTC
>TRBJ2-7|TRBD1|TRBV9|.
CASSVGQSSYEQYF
TGTGCCAGCAGCGTGGGACAGAGCTCCTACGAGCAGTACTTC
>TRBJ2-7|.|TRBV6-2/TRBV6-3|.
CASSYSTQDQLGYEQYF
TGTGCCAGCAGTTACTCGACCCAGGACCAACTGGGCTACGAGCAGTACTTC
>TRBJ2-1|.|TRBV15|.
CATSRGLESYPYNEQFF
TGTGCCACCAGCAGAGGCTTAGAGAGTTATCCCTACAATGAGCAGTTCTTC
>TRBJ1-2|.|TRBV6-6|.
CASRVHRDTNYGYTF
TGTGCCAGCAGGGTACACCGGGACACCAACTATGGCTACACCTTC
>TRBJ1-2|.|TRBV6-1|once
CASSDGLARENYGYTF
TGTGCCAGCAGTGATGGACTGGCAAGAGAAAACTATGGCTACACCTTC
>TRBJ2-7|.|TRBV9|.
CASSAPRRDEQYF
TGTGCCAGCAGCGCCCCCCGGAGGGATGAGCAGTACTTC
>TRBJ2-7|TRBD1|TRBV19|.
CASSMDRGSYEQYF
TGTGCCAGTAGTATGGACAGGGGATCCTACGAGCAGTACTTC
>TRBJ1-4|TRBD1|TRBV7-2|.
CASSPTGGDEKLFF
TGTGCCAGCAGCCCCACAGGGGGCGATGAAAAACTGTTTTTT
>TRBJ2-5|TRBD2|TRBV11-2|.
CASSLMASGRGETQYF
TGTGCCAGCAGCTTAATGGCTAGCGGGAGGGGAGAGACCCAGTACTTC
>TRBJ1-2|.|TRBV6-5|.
CASSSRPYYGYTF
TGTGCCAGCAGTTCCAGGCCCTACTATGGCTACACCTTC
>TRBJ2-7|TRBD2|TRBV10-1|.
CASSNRGVLYEQYF
TGCGCCAGCAGTAACCGGGGGGTCCTCTACGAGCAGTACTTC
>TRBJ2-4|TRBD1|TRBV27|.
CASSSGQGLLAKNIQYF
TGTGCCAGCAGTTCAGGACAGGGTCTCCTAGCCAAAAACATTCAGTACTTC
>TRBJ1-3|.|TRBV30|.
CAWSLGRSSSGNTIYF
TGTGCCTGGAGCCTCGGACGGAGTAGCTCTGGAAACACCATATATTTT
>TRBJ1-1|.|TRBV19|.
CASSTRRINTEAFF
TGTGCCAGTAGTACGCGGAGGATAAACACTGAAGCTTTCTTT
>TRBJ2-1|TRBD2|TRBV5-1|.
CASSQTSGIYNEQFF
TGCGCCAGCAGCCAAACTAGCGGGATCTACAATGAGCAGTTCTTC
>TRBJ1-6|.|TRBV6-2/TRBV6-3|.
CASSTSGATNSPLHF
TGTGCCAGCAGTACCTCGGGCGCTACTAATTCACCCCTCCACTTT
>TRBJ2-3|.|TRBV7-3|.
CASSLLSTDTQYF
TGTGCCAGCAGCTTATTAAGTACAGATACGCAGTATTTT
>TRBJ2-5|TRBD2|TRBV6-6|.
CATNGLAGGRETQYF
TGTGCCACTAATGGACTAGCGGGAGGTAGGGAGACCCAGTACTTC
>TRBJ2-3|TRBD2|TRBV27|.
CASSSPLGASGGSRWDTQYF
TGTGCCAGCAGTTCCCCCCTGGGGGCTAGCGGGGGGAGTAGGTGGGATACGCAGTATTTT
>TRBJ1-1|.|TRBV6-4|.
CASSSSDSGPSEAFF
TGTGCCAGCAGTAGTAGTGACAGCGGCCCCTCTGAAGCTTTCTTT
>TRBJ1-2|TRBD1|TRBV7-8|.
CASSPDRGPGNYGYTF
TGTGCCAGCAGCCCTGACAGGGGGCCGGGGAACTATGGCTACACCTTC
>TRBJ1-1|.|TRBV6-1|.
CASSPDYEAFF
TGTGCCAGCAGTCCGGATTATGAAGCTTTCTTT
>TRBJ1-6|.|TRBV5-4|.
CASSPKPGSPLHF
TGTGCCAGCAGCCCTAAACCGGGTTCACCCCTCCACTTT